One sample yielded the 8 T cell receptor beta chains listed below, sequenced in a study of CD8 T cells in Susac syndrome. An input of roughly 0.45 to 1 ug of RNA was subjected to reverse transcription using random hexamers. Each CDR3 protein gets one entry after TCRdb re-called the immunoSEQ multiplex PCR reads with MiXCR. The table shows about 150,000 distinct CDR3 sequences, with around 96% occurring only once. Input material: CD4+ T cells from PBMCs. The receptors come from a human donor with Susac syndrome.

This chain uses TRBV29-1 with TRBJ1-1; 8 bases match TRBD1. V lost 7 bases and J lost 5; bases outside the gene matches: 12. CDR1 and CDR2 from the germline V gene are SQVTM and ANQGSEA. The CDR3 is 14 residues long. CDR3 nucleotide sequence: TGCAGCGGGGGGGCAGGGGGCCGGGGGACTGAAGCTTTCTTT. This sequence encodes CSGGAGGRGTEAFF.

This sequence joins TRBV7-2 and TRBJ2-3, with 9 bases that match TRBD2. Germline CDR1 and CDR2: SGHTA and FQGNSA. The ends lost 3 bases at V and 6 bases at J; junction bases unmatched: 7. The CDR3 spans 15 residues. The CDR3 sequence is CASSFKAGGQDTQYF. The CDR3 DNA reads TGTGCCAGCAGCTTCAAAGCGGGGGGCCAGGATACGCAGTATTTT.

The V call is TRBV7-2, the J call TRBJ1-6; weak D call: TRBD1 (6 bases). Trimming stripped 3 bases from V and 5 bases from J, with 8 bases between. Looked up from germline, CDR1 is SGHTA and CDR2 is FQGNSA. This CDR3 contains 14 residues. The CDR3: CASSFQGNNSPLHF. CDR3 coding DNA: TGTGCCAGCAGCTTTCAGGGGAATAATTCACCCCTCCACTTT.

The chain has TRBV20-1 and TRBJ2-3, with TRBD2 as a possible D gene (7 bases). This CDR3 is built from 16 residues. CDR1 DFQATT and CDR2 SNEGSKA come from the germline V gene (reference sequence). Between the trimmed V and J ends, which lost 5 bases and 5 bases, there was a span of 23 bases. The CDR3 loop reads CSAYRVGGGERDTQYF. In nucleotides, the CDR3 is TGCAGTGCTTATCGCGTGGGGGGGGGCGAGAGAGATACGCAGTATTTT.

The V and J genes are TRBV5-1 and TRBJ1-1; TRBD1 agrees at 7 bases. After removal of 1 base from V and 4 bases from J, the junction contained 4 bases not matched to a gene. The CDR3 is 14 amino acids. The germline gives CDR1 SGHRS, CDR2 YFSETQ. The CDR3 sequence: CASSLLSGGTEAFF. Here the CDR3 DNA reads TGCGCCAGCAGCTTGTTGTCAGGGGGCACTGAAGCTTTCTTT.

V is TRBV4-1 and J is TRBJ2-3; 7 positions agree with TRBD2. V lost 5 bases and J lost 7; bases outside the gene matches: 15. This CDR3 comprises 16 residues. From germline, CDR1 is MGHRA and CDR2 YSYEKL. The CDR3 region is CASSSQDGRGMHTQYF. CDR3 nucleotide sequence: TGCGCCAGCAGCTCACAGGATGGGCGGGGGATGCATACGCAGTATTTT.

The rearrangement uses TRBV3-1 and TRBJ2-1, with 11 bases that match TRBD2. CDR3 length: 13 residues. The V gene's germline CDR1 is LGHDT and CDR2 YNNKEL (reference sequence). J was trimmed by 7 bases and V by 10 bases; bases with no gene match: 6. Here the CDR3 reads CATGTSGPNEQFF. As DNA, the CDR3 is TGTGCCACAGGGACTAGCGGCCCGAATGAGCAGTTCTTC.

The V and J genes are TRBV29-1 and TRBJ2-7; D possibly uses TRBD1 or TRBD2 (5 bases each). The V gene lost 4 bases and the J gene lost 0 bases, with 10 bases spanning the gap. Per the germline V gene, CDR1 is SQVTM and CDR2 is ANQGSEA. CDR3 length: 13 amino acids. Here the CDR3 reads CSVGGTYSYEQYF. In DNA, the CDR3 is TGCAGCGTTGGGGGGACGTACTCCTACGAGCAGTACTTC.